Shown below are 28 T cell receptor beta chains from a single sample sequenced in a study of human T cells and chemical hapten exposure. Time point reported: pre-sensitization, week 0. The treatment denotes: therapeutic diphenylcyclopropenone sensitization with weekly scalp DPC. MiXCR was run by TCRdb on the RACE reads, yielding one entry per CDR3 protein. The sample shows tens of thousands of distinct CDR3 sequences, 9.5% to 10% of them seen only once. The starting material was whole blood, obtained in connection with sensitization to the hapten diphenylcyclopropenone (DPC). Source of these receptors: a man aged 35-49 years with alopecia areata. Some clones in this sample may be carry-over from other donors' samples.

The CDR3 reads CASSPKRSTDTQYF. The CDR3 DNA reads TGTGCCAGCAGCCCCAAGCGGAGCACAGATACGCAGTATTTT. The gene calls are TRBV7-3 and TRBJ2-3; possibly TRBD2 for D (5 bases). Germline assignment: CDR1 SGHTA and CDR2 FQGTGA. The V gene lost 5 bases and the J gene lost 0 bases, with 9 bases spanning the gap. The CDR3 has 14 amino acids.

This clonotype was picked up many times. V is TRBV12-3 or TRBV12-4 and J is TRBJ1-4; D remains unclear. The CDR3 consists of 11 residues. Trimming removed 3 bases at V and 7 bases at J, with 3 bases between. CDR3 coding DNA: TGTGCCAGCAGTTTGGGTGAAAAACTGTTTTTT. Translation gives CASSLGEKLFF.

The chain carries TRBV27 and TRBJ2-7; D ambiguous. Germline V gene lookup returns CDR1 MNHEY and CDR2 SMNVEV (reference sequence). This CDR3 region has 13 residues. V was trimmed by 4 bases and J by 0 bases, leaving 7 bases between them. The CDR3 protein is CASSYMSSYEQYF. The CDR3 nucleotides read TGTGCCAGCAGTTATATGAGCTCCTACGAGCAGTACTTC.

This clonotype was counted between two and nine times. V is TRBV20-1 and J is TRBJ2-7; perhaps TRBD2 as D (6 bases). Trimming left V 1 base short and J 2 bases short, with 12 bases between. The germline gives CDR1 DFQATT, CDR2 SNEGSKA (reference sequence). The CDR3 has 14 residues. CDR3 DNA sequence: TGCAGTGCTAGAGTTCTAGCGACCGCCTACGAGCAGTACTTC. Protein product: CSARVLATAYEQYF.

The J gene is TRBJ1-1, the V gene TRBV7-2; D unclear. V was trimmed by 2 bases and J by 5 bases, leaving 18 bases between them. CDR1 is SGHTA and CDR2 is FQGNSA in the germline V gene. The CDR3 is made up of 16 amino acids. CDR3 DNA sequence: TGTGCCAGCAGCTTAAATGCGGGCAGGTTATGGACTGAAGCTTTCTTT. Protein product: CASSLNAGRLWTEAFF.

This clonotype was counted at least ten times. The V gene is TRBV12-3 or TRBV12-4, the J gene TRBJ1-1; D unclear. This CDR3 contains 13 residues. V lost 5 bases and J lost 7, with 14 bases in between. This chain's CDR3 is CASSTPGSREAFF. CDR3 coding DNA: TGTGCCAGCAGTACTCCCGGGAGTCGTGAAGCTTTCTTT.

The genes are TRBV20-1 and TRBJ2-1; tentatively, D is TRBD1 (7 bases). This CDR3 region has 15 residues. Germline-derived CDR1 and CDR2 are DFQATT and SNEGSKA (reference sequence). The V gene lost 6 bases and the J gene lost 1 base, with 16 bases spanning the gap. CDR3 nucleotide sequence: TGCAGTGCGCCGAGCAGGGGGGAATCCTACAATGAGCAGTTCTTC. It is translated as CSAPSRGESYNEQFF.

The table lists this clonotype with many counts. The V call is TRBV6-2 or TRBV6-3, the J call TRBJ2-1; a weak D match, TRBD2 (5 bases). The V gene lost 4 bases and the J gene lost 2 bases, with 15 bases spanning the gap. Germline V gives CDR1 MNHEY, CDR2 SVGEGT. CDR3 length: 16 residues. This CDR3 reads CASSSQRTSPYNEQFF. In DNA, the CDR3 is TGTGCCAGCAGTTCCCAGCGGACCTCCCCCTACAATGAGCAGTTCTTC.

The V gene is TRBV5-1, the J gene TRBJ2-1, with 10 bases that match TRBD1. This CDR3 is built from 15 residues. V gave up 3 bases and J gave up 3 bases; unmatched junction bases: 3. Germline CDR1 SGHRS, CDR2 YFSETQ. The CDR3: CASSSGTGVYNEQFF. The CDR3, as DNA: TGCGCCAGCAGCTCCGGGACAGGGGTCTACAATGAGCAGTTCTTC.

This clonotype has more than one count but fewer than ten. The chain's CDR3 is CATNRGERTDTQYF. In DNA form, the CDR3 reads TGTGCCACCAACAGGGGGGAGCGCACAGATACGCAGTATTTT. The chain couples TRBV12-3 or TRBV12-4 to TRBJ2-3, with 8 bases matching TRBD1. The CDR3 spans 14 residues. J was trimmed by 1 base and V by 10 bases; bases with no gene match: 7.

In this sample, this clonotype turned up once. V and J are TRBV10-2 and TRBJ2-2; weak D call: TRBD2 (5 bases). CDR1 WSHSY and CDR2 SAAADI come from the germline V gene. Trimming cost V 8 bases and J 0 bases, with 13 bases left between them. The CDR3 is 15 amino acids. CDR3 region: CASFRGSANTGELFF. CDR3 sequence (DNA): TGCGCCAGCTTCCGGGGTAGCGCGAACACCGGGGAGCTGTTTTTT.

The chain links TRBV28 to TRBJ1-1; tentative D call: TRBD1 (5 bases). Germline CDR1 is MDHEN and CDR2 is SYDVKM. This CDR3 region has 15 residues. Trimming shortened V by 6 bases and J by 9 bases, and 23 bases separated the two germline ends. The CDR3 DNA sequence: TGTGCCAGCAGCACCGCCTCAGGGTACCGAACAAAAGCTTTCTTT. Protein: CASSTASGYRTKAFF. The full variable domain, with the rest looked up from reference TRBV28 and TRBJ1-1, is DVKVTQSSRYLVKRTGEKVFLECVQDMDHENMFWYRQDPGLGLRLIYFSYDVKMKEKGDIPEGYSVSREKKERFSLILESASTNQTSMYLCASSTASGYRTKAFFGQGTRLTVV.

The chain carries TRBV27 and TRBJ1-6, with D possibly being TRBD1 (6 bases). Germline V gene lookup returns CDR1 MNHEY and CDR2 SMNVEV (reference sequence). V was trimmed by 6 bases and J by 7 bases, leaving 13 bases between them. CDR3 length: 14 amino acids. The CDR3 sequence: CASSLGGANSPLHF. CDR3 in DNA: TGTGCCAGCAGCCTGGGGGGGGCGAATTCACCCCTCCACTTT.

The chain employs TRBV7-9 and TRBJ2-2, with D possibly being TRBD2 (5 bases). Germline V gene lookup returns CDR1 SEHNR and CDR2 FQNEAQ (reference sequence). V was pared by 1 base and J by 2 bases, with 17 bases between. The CDR3 covers 18 residues. CDR3 residues: CASSLDMALADNTGELFF. The CDR3 nucleotides read TGTGCCAGCAGCTTAGATATGGCGCTAGCTGATAACACCGGGGAGCTGTTTTTT.

This clonotype was seen a few times. The rearrangement joins TRBV18 to TRBJ1-1; D is ambiguous. Germline V gene lookup returns CDR1 KGHSH and CDR2 LQKENI. V was shortened by 1 base and J by 3 bases, with 12 bases between the two germline ends. CDR3 size: 15 residues. The CDR3 DNA reads TGTGCCAGCTCACCACGGACTTCCCGGGACACTGAAGCTTTCTTT. Translating gives CASSPRTSRDTEAFF.

This clonotype came up many times. The chain carries TRBV7-9 and TRBJ2-3; 9 bases match TRBD1. Germline CDR1 reads SEHNR; CDR2 reads FQNEAQ (reference sequence). CDR3 length: 18 amino acids. V lost 5 bases to trimming and J lost 2 bases; unmatched junction nucleotides: 14. The CDR3, as DNA: TGTGCCAGCAGCACACCCCCGGGGGACAGGGATTACACAGATACGCAGTATTTT. Translating it yields CASSTPPGDRDYTDTQYF.

In this sample, this clonotype turned up many times. The rearrangement links TRBV20-1 to TRBJ2-5; D unclear. Trimming left V 5 bases short and J 5 bases short, with 9 bases between. There are 11 residues in the CDR3. The germline gives CDR1 DFQATT, CDR2 SNEGSKA (reference sequence). CDR3 residues: CSAENLETQYF. The CDR3 coding sequence is TGCAGTGCTGAGAACCTGGAGACCCAGTACTTC.

The sample holds a few counts of this clonotype. The chain is built from TRBV5-5 and TRBJ1-6; 8 bases are a match to TRBD1. The CDR3 extends over 15 amino acids. CDR1 is SGHKS, CDR2 YYEKEE, per germline (reference sequence). V lost 3 bases to trimming and J lost 7 bases; unmatched junction nucleotides: 6. CDR3 loop: CASSSSRQGNSPLHF. As DNA, the CDR3 is TGTGCCAGCAGCTCTTCCCGACAGGGGAATTCACCCCTCCACTTT. The full variable domain, completed using reference TRBV5-5 and TRBJ1-6, is DAGVTQSPTHLIKTRGQQVTLRCSPISGHKSVSWYQQVLGQGPQFIFQYYEKEERGRGNFPDRFSARQFPNYSSELNVNALLLGDSALYLCASSSSRQGNSPLHFGNGTRLTVT.

This clonotype was detected ten times or more. The genes are TRBV3-1 and TRBJ2-1; 11 positions match TRBD2. This CDR3 is 17 amino acids long. V dropped 1 base and J dropped 7; count of bases not matched to a gene: 9. Per the germline V gene, CDR1 is LGHDT and CDR2 is YNNKEL (reference sequence). As DNA, the CDR3 is TGTGCCAGCAGCCAAGGCCCAACTAGCGGGAGTTTGAATGAGCAGTTCTTC. Its protein is CASSQGPTSGSLNEQFF.

V is TRBV6-2 or TRBV6-3 and J is TRBJ1-1; D is uncertain. V was cut by 5 bases and J by 4 bases, with 14 bases left in between. The germline gives CDR1 MNHEY, CDR2 SVGEGT. The CDR3 is made up of 14 amino acids. Written as DNA, the CDR3 is TGTGCCAGCAGTCGCGTCTTCGGAGGCACTGAAGCTTTCTTT. Protein product: CASSRVFGGTEAFF.

On this clonotype itself: A single base separates this from a much larger clone, so it may be a read error. The chain employs TRBV12-3 or TRBV12-4 and TRBJ2-7; 7 positions agree with TRBD1. V was clipped by 6 bases and J by 5 bases; unmatched bases: 7. The CDR3 covers 13 residues. The CDR3: CASRDGTANEQYF. Here the CDR3 DNA reads TGTGCCAGCAGAGATGGGACAGCCAACGAGCAGTACTTC.

Worth noting for this clonotype: One junction end does not reproduce the germline sequence, and a read error may be involved. The chain couples TRBV12-3 or TRBV12-4 to TRBJ2-3; no firm D call. The CDR3 consists of 15 residues. CDR3 sequence reads: CASRFTDISTDTQYF. Here the CDR3 DNA reads TGTGCCAGCCGTTTCACGGATATTTCCACAGATACGCAGTATTTT.

A few counts support this clonotype. The rearrangement links TRBV12-3 or TRBV12-4 to TRBJ2-7, with D maybe TRBD1 (7 bases). The CDR3 is 14 residues long. V was shortened by 1 base and J by 5 bases, with 12 bases between the two germline ends. The CDR3 nucleotides are TGTGCCAGCAGTTTAGTACAGGGGAGGAACGAGCAGTACTTC. It is translated as CASSLVQGRNEQYF.

This clonotype was observed a handful of times. The V call is TRBV4-1, the J call TRBJ1-4; D is undetermined. Trimming took off 2 bases at V and 7 bases at J, with 17 bases between the two ends. This CDR3 has 16 amino acids. Germline V gene data show CDR1 as MGHRA and CDR2 as YSYEKL. The CDR3 region has the DNA TGCGCCAGCAGCCAACCGCCAGGCCGCTTCGGTGAAAAACTGTTTTTT. Amino acid sequence: CASSQPPGRFGEKLFF.

V usage is TRBV2 and J usage is TRBJ2-5, with D possibly being TRBD1 or TRBD2 (5 bases each). The CDR3 covers 16 residues. V dropped 6 bases and J dropped 0 bases, with 17 bases sitting between them. Looked up from germline, CDR1 is SNHLY and CDR2 is FYNNEI. DNA for the CDR3: TGTGCCAGCAGCCAAGGGGACCAGATGTACCAAGAGACCCAGTACTTC. The encoded protein is CASSQGDQMYQETQYF.

This clonotype was seen repeatedly, ten times or more. The chain uses TRBV11-2 and TRBJ2-1, with 7 nucleotides matching TRBD1. The CDR3 is made up of 15 amino acids. CDR1 is SGHAT, CDR2 FQNNGV, per germline. V lost 5 bases, J lost 6 bases, and 10 bases stayed unmatched. The CDR3 loop reads CASSPQGMHLNEQFF. The DNA of the CDR3 is TGTGCCAGCAGCCCACAGGGGATGCATCTCAATGAGCAGTTCTTC. The full variable domain, in which reference TRBV11-2 and TRBJ2-1 provide the parts outside the CDR3, is EAGVAQSPRYKIIEKRQSVAFWCNPISGHATLYWYQQILGQGPKLLIQFQNNGVVDDSQLPKDRFSAERLKGVDSTLKIQPAKLEDSAVYLCASSPQGMHLNEQFFGPGTRLTVL.

This clonotype was picked up a small number of times. CDR3 coding DNA: TGCAGCGTTGCGGCCGCTGGGACCCAGTACTTC. Translation: CSVAAAGTQYF. The rearrangement links TRBV29-1 to TRBJ2-5; D is unresolved. V was cut by 4 bases and J by 7 bases, with 10 bases left in between. The CDR3 consists of 11 residues. The germline V gene has CDR1 SQVTM and CDR2 ANQGSEA.

The J gene is TRBJ2-1, the V gene TRBV7-2; a possible D gene is TRBD2 (6 bases). The germline gives CDR1 SGHTA, CDR2 FQGNSA. The CDR3 consists of 13 residues. Trimming pared 5 bases from V and 10 bases from J, leaving 15 bases between. This CDR3 reads CASSVSGNWEQFF. CDR3 DNA sequence: TGTGCCAGCAGCGTTAGCGGAAATTGGGAGCAGTTCTTC.